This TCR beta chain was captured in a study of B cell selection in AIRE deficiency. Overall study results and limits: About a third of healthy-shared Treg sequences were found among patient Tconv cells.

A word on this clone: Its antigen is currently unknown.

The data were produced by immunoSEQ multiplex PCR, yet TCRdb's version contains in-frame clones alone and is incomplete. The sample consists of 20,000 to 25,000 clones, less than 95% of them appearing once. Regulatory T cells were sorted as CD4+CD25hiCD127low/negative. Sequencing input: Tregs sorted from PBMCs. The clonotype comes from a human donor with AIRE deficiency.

CDR3 amino acids: CASRPSGTLFSDTQYF. The CDR3 DNA sequence: TGTGCCAGTAGGCCTAGCGGGACCCTTTTCTCAGATACGCAGTATTTT. This chain connects TRBV19 to TRBJ2-3; TRBD2 matches 9 bases. The CDR3 sequence is 16 residues long. The V and J ends lost 6 bases and 4 bases, in that order; junction bases with no gene match: 11. Germline loops: CDR1 LNHDA, CDR2 SQIVND (reference sequence).